The clone carrying this T cell receptor (beta chain) occurred a few times. What it recognizes is unknown. The data were obtained in a study of blood T cells in healthy people across ages. Turning to the study itself: Capture via template switching afforded approximately one barcoded beta molecule per two T cells.

V was shortened by 8 bases and J by 0 bases, with 11 bases between the two germline ends. Germline V gene data show CDR1 as SQVTM and CDR2 as ANQGSEA. The length of the CDR3 is 13 residues. Study results and caveats: TCR beta diversity per million T cells fell roughly linearly with age.

A second PCR of roughly 7 to 11 cycles used a sample-barcoded 5' primer and a J-beta primer mix. TCRdb passed the 5' RACE reads through MiXCR, listing each CDR3 protein once. The table has fewer than 2 million distinct CDR3 sequences, around 42% seen once. Each sample gave at least 6.5 million isolated PBMCs. The source is a human donor in good health. Sequencing used blood. The V gene is TRBV29-1, the J gene TRBJ2-1; possibly TRBD1 for D (6 bases). CDR3: CSSVGGSYNEQFF. The DNA of the CDR3 is TGCAGCTCGGTAGGGGGCTCCTACAATGAGCAGTTCTTC.